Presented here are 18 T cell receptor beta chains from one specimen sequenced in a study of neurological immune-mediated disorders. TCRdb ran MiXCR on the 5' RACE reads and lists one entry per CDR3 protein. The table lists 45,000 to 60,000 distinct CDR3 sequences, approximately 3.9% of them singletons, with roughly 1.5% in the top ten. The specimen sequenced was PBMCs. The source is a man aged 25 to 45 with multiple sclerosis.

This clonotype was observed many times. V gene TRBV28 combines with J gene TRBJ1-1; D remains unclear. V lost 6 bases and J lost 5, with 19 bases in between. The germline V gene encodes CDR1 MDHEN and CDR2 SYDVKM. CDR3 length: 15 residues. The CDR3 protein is CASRTSSGIGTEAFF. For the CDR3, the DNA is TGTGCCAGCAGAACAAGCTCCGGCATTGGGACTGAAGCTTTCTTT.

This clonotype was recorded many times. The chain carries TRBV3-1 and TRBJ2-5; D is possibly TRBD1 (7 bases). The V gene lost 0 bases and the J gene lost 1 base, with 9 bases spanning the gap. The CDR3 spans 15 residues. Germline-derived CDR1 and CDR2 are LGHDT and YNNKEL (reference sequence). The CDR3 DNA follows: TGTGCCAGCAGCCAAGATCAGGGGGGCCAAGAGACCCAGTACTTC. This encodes CASSQDQGGQETQYF.

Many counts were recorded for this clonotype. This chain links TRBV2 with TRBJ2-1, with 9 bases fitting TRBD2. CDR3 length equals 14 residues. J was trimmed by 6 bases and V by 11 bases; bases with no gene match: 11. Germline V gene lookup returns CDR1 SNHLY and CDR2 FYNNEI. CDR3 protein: CAGAGGPISNEQFF. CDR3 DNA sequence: TGTGCCGGTGCGGGGGGGCCCATATCCAATGAGCAGTTCTTC.

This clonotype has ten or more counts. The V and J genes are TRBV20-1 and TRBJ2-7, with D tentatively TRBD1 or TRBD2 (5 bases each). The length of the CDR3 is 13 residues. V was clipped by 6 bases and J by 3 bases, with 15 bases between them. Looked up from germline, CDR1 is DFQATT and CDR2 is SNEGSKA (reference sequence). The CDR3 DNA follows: TGCAGTGCCGCTGGGGGAGTCTTCTACGAGCAGTACTTC. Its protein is CSAAGGVFYEQYF.

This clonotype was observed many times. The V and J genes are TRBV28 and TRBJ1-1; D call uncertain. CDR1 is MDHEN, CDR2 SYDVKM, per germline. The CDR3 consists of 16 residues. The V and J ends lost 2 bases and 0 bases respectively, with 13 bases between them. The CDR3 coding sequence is TGTGCCAGCAGTTTAACGGGATCCAGCATGAACACTGAAGCTTTCTTT. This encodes CASSLTGSSMNTEAFF.

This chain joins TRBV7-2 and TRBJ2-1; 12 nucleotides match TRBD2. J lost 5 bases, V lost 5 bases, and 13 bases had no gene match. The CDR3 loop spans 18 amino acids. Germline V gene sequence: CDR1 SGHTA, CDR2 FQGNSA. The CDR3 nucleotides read TGTGCCAGCAGCCGACCCGAACTAGCGGGGGGCAGGCACAATGAGCAGTTCTTC. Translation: CASSRPELAGGRHNEQFF.

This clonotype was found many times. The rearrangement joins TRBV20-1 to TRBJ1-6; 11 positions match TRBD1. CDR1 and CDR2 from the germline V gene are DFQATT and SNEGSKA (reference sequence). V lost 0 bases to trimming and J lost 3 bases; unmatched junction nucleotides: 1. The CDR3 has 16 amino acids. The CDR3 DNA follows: TGCAGTGCTAGAGACGGGACAGGGGGCTATAATTCACCCCTCCACTTT. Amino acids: CSARDGTGGYNSPLHF.

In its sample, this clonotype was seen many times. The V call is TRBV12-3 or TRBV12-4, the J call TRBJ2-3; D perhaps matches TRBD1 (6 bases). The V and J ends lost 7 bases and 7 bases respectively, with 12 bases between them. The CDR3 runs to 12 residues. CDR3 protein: CASNLGTNTQYF. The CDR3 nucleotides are TGTGCCAGCAACCTCGGGACAAATACGCAGTATTTT.

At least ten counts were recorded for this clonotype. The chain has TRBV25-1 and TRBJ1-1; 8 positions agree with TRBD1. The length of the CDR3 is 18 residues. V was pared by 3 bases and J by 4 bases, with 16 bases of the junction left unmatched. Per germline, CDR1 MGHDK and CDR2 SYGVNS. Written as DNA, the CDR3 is TGTGCCAGCAGTGAGACAGTACTGGTTGGACAGGGACTCACTGAAGCTTTCTTT. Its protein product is CASSETVLVGQGLTEAFF.

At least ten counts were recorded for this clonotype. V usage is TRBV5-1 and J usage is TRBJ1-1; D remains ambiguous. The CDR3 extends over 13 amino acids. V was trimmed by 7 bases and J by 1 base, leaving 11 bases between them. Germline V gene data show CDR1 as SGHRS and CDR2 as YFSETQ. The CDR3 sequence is CASANPPNTEAFF. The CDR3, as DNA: TGCGCCAGCGCTAACCCACCGAACACTGAAGCTTTCTTT.

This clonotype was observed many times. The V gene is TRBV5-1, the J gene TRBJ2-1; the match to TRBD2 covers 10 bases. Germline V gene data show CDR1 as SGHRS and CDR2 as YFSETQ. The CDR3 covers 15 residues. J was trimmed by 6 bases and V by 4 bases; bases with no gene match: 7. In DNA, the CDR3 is TGCGCCAGCAGCCGTGGACTAGCGGCCATCAATGAGCAGTTCTTC. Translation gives CASSRGLAAINEQFF.

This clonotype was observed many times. The CDR3 loop reads CSAGWATNEKLFF. CDR3 in DNA: TGCAGTGCTGGATGGGCAACTAATGAAAAACTGTTTTTT. The chain has TRBV20-1 and TRBJ1-4; unclear D gene. Germline V CDR1 and CDR2: DFQATT, SNEGSKA (reference sequence). V shed 5 bases and J shed 0 bases, with 7 bases lying between them. This CDR3 comprises 13 residues.

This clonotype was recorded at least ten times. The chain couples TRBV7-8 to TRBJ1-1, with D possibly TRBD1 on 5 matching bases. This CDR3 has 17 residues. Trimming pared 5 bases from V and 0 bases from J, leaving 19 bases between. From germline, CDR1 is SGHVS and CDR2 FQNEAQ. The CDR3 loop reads CASSREGTEFMNTEAFF. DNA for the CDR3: TGTGCCAGCAGCCGAGAAGGGACGGAATTCATGAACACTGAAGCTTTCTTT.

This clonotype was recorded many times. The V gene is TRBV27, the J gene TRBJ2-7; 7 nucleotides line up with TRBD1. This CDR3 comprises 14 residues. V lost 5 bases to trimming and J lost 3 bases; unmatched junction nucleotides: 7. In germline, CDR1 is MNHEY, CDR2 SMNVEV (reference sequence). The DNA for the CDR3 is TGTGCCAGCAGTAGACAGGGTGCAGTCTACGAGCAGTACTTC. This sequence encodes CASSRQGAVYEQYF.

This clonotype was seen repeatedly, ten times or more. In DNA, the CDR3 is TGTGCCAGCAGCCAAGGGACCGTAGCATCGGCCCAGCATTTT. Translated, it gives CASSQGTVASAQHF. The chain carries TRBV7-2 and TRBJ1-5; D might be TRBD1 (5 bases). CDR3 length: 14 amino acids. The germline V gene encodes CDR1 SGHTA and CDR2 FQGNSA. The V end lost 5 bases, the J end lost 11 bases, and 19 bases lay between the germline ends.

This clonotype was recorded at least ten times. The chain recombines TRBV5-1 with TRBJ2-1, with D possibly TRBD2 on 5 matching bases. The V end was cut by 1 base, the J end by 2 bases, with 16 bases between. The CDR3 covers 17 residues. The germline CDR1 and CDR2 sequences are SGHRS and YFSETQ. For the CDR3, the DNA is TGCGCCAGCAGCTTGACGGGCGGAGGTTCTCCCTACAATGAGCAGTTCTTC. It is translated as CASSLTGGGSPYNEQFF.

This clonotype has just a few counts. This CDR3 reads CASSYRTGVEGGELFF. The CDR3 region has the DNA TGTGCCAGCAGCTACAGGACAGGGGTCGAGGGCGGGGAGCTGTTTTTT. The gene calls are TRBV5-5 and TRBJ2-2, with 9 bases aligning to TRBD1. The V gene's germline CDR1 is SGHKS and CDR2 YYEKEE (reference sequence). V trimming: 3 bases; J trimming: 7 bases; junction bases outside the gene matches: 10. This CDR3 comprises 16 residues. Variable domain in full (rest from reference TRBV5-5 and TRBJ2-2): DAGVTQSPTHLIKTRGQQVTLRCSPISGHKSVSWYQQVLGQGPQFIFQYYEKEERGRGNFPDRFSARQFPNYSSELNVNALLLGDSALYLCASSYRTGVEGGELFFGEGSRLTVL.

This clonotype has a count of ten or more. The CDR3 DNA reads as TGCAGTGCAAACACAGGGGATAGCAATCAGCCCCAGCATTTT. Residues: CSANTGDSNQPQHF. The rearrangement joins TRBV20-1 to TRBJ1-5; 7 nucleotides match TRBD1. The junction had 5 bases not matched to a gene; V was cut back by 6 bases and J by 0 bases. Germline values: CDR1 DFQATT, CDR2 SNEGSKA (reference sequence). This CDR3 contains 14 residues.